The 5 T cell receptor beta chains given below trace back to one sample, sequenced in a study of blood T cells in healthy people across ages. Together with a sample-barcoded 5' primer, a J-beta primer mix was included in a second PCR lasting about 6 to 11 cycles. TCRdb fed the 5' RACE reads into MiXCR, producing one record per CDR3 protein. The table records hundreds of thousands of distinct CDR3 sequences, around 31% of them present only once. The sequencing input was blood. The receptor source for this set is a woman older than 75 in good health.

The chain carries TRBV7-9 and TRBJ1-1, with 7 positions matching TRBD1. Germline V gives CDR1 SEHNR, CDR2 FQNEAQ (reference sequence). The CDR3 spans 16 residues. V gave up 4 bases and J gave up 8 bases; unmatched junction bases: 16. This CDR3 is CASSSRQGRLSWEAFF. CDR3 coding DNA: TGTGCCAGCAGCTCACGACAGGGAAGGCTATCCTGGGAAGCTTTCTTT.

As regards this clonotype: At one end the junction does not follow the germline gene, possibly because of a read error. The V call is TRBV18, the J call TRBJ2-6, with D possibly matching TRBD2 (5 bases). Germline CDR1 and CDR2: KGHSH and LQKENI. The CDR3 is made up of 13 amino acids. The CDR3 bases are TGTACCAGCTCAGCGTCGCCGGGTACGGGACTGACTTTC. This encodes CTSSASPGTGLTF.

V usage is TRBV5-1 and J usage is TRBJ2-1; D perhaps matches TRBD2 (6 bases). V lost 6 bases, J lost 6 bases, and 10 bases lay in between. There are 12 residues in the CDR3. Germline V gene sequence: CDR1 SGHRS, CDR2 YFSETQ. This chain's CDR3 is CASTREVNEQFF. The CDR3 region has the DNA TGCGCCAGCACCAGGGAGGTCAATGAGCAGTTCTTC.

For this clonotype: This sequence may be a read error, since a much larger clone differs from it by one base. The chain joins TRBV5-6 to TRBJ2-5; D perhaps matches TRBD2 (5 bases). The better agreement between TRBJ2-7 and the DNA end casts doubt on the J call. The CDR3 is 15 amino acids. Germline CDR1 SGHDT, CDR2 YYEEEE. The DNA of the CDR3 is TGTGCCAGCAGCTTGGGGGTCCGGGGAAGGGACGAGCAGTACTTC. As protein: CASSLGVRGRDEQYF.

This clonotype was seen a handful of times. The chain combines TRBV20-1 with TRBJ2-3, with 9 positions matching TRBD2. This CDR3 is built from 15 residues. V dropped 3 bases and J dropped 6; count of bases not matched to a gene: 10. Germline CDR1 DFQATT, CDR2 SNEGSKA (reference sequence). The CDR3 DNA is TGCAGTGCTAGTGGGTTAGCGGGGGTGCTGGATACGCAGTATTTT. Protein product: CSASGLAGVLDTQYF.